At least ten counts were recorded for the clone carrying this T cell receptor (beta chain). Its antigen is undetermined. This CDR3 region has 16 residues. Trimming pared 3 bases from V and 4 bases from J, leaving 18 bases between. The iRepertoire nested amplicon-rescue multiplex PCR amplified TCR alpha and beta CDR3s from RNA. One-step reverse transcription and amplification started from approximately 100-400 ng of tissue mRNA or PBMC total RNA. TCRdb re-called the multiplex PCR reads through MiXCR, storing one row per CDR3 protein. The sample includes roughly 120,000 distinct CDR3 sequences, roughly 23% of them seen just once. This specimen comes from a study of glioma-infiltrating T cells. Points from the study as a whole: Above-expected tissue-blood divergence occurred in all gliomas, most in low-grade ones. Very few CDR3 sequences were shared between tissue and blood.

The genes are TRBV12-3 or TRBV12-4 and TRBJ2-5; D is unclear. The clonotype comes from a human donor with low-grade glioma or glioblastoma, undergoing nonglioma brain surgery, or in good health (not recorded which). Sequenced sample: glioma tissue, nonneoplastic brain tissue, or PBMCs (not recorded which). CDR3 bases: TGTGCCAGCAGTTTTAGTTCCTTAGGAACCGTAGAGACCCAGTACTTC. This gives the protein CASSFSSLGTVETQYF.